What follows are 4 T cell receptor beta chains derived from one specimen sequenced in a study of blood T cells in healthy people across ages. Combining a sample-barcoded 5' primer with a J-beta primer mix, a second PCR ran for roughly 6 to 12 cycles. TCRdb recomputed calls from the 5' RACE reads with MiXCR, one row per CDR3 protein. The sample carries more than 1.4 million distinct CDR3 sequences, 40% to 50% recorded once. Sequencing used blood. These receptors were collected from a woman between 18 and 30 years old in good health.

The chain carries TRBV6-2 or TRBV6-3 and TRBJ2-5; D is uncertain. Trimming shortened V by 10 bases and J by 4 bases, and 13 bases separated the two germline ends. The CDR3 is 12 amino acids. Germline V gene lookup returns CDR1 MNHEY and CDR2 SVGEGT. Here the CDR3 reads CATERWGETQYF. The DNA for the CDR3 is TGTGCCACCGAAAGGTGGGGAGAGACCCAGTACTTC.

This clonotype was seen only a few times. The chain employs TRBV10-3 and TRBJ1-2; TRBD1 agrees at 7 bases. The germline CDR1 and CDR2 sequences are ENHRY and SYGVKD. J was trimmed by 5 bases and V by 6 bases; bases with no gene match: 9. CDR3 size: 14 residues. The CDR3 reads CAIRTWDSPYGYTF. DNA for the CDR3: TGTGCCATCAGGACCTGGGACAGTCCTTATGGCTACACCTTC.

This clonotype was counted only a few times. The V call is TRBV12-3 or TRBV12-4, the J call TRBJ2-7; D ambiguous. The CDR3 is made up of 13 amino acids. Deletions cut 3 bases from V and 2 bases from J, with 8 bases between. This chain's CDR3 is CASSLFQPYEQYF. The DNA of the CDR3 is TGTGCCAGCAGTTTGTTCCAGCCCTACGAGCAGTACTTC.

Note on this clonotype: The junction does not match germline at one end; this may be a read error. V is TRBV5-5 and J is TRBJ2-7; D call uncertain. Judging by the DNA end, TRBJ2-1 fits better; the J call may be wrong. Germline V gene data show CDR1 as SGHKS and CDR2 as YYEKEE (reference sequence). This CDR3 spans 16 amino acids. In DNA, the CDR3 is TGTGTCAGCAGCTTGGTGGGGATCCGTCTGAGCAACGAGCAGTTCTTC. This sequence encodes CVSSLVGIRLSNEQFF.